This TCR beta chain was identified during a study of Graves' ophthalmopathy and Graves' hyperthyroidism. Study-level findings and limits: With a specificity of around 76% and a sensitivity of about 71%, the model predicted ophthalmopathy progression.

RNA transcripts served as template for amplifying TCR beta CDR3 sequences. Amplification began with first-round RT-PCR using HTBI primers, then second-round multiplex PCR was performed. TCRdb recomputed calls from the multiplex PCR reads with MiXCR, one row per CDR3 protein. The table has about 500,000 distinct CDR3 sequences, 13% to 15% seen once. Those donors who had ophthalmopathy presented with moderate-to-severe activity, a CAS of ≥3, a NOSPECS of ≥4 and a duration under 3 months. Thyroid ultrasound, orbital computed tomography, TRAb, serum thyroxine and clinical symptoms formed the basis of diagnosis. The CDR3 consists of 12 residues. Germline assignment: CDR1 SGHTA and CDR2 FQGNSA. Comments on this clonotype: The antigen remains undetermined. The germline gene is not matched at one end of the junction; a read error may be the cause.

The TCR originated in a woman aged 25-40 years with Graves' ophthalmopathy. The sample comprised blood. The chain combines TRBV7-2 with TRBJ2-5; D call uncertain. For the CDR3, the DNA is TGTGCCAGCAGCTTGTGGGAAGAGACCAAGTACTTC. It encodes CASSLWEETKYF.